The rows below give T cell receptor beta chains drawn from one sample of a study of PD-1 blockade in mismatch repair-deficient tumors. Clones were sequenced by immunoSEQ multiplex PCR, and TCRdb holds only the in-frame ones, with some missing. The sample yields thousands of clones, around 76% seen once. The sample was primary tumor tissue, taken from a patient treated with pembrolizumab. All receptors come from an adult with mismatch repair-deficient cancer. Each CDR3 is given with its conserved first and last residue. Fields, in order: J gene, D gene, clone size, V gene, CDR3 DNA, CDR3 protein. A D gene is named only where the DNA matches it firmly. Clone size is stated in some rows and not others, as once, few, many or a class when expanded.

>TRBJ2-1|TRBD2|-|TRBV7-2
TGTGCCAGCAACCGCCGCGGGACTAGAGAGGATGAGCAGTTCTTC
CASNRRGTREDEQFF
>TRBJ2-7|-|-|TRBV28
TGTGCCAGCAGTTTATTAAGAACACCAAGTTACGAGCAGTACTTC
CASSLLRTPSYEQYF
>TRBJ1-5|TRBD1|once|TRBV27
TGTGCCAGCAGTTACGACAGGGCTAATCAGCCCCAGCATTTT
CASSYDRANQPQHF
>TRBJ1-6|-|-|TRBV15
TGTGCCACCAGCCCCAAGGGAGGTTATTCACCCCTCCACTTT
CATSPKGGYSPLHF
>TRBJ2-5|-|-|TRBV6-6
TGTGCCAGCAGTTACCCCGGGGAGACCCAGTACTTC
CASSYPGETQYF
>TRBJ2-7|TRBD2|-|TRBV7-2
TGTGCCAGCAGCCTCCTGACTAGCGGGAGGGACGAGCAGTACTTC
CASSLLTSGRDEQYF
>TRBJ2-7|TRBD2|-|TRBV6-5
TGTGCCAGCAGTTACGGGGGGACTAGCGGGAGTCGCGAGCAGTACTTC
CASSYGGTSGSREQYF
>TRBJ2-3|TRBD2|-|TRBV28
TGTGCCAGCAGTTTAAATACGGCGGGAGGGCCCCAGGGTACGCAGTATTTT
CASSLNTAGGPQGTQYF
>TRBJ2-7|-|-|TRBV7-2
TGTGCCAGCAGCTTAGCGCCGACAGTCTCCTACGAGCAGTACTTC
CASSLAPTVSYEQYF
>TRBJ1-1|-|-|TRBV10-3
TGTGCCCTCAACCCCCGGCGGGAGGGGGACACTGAAGCTTTCTTT
CALNPRREGDTEAFF
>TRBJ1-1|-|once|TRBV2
TGTGCCAGCCGGATCTATGAGGGTGGAGGGACTGAAGCTTTCTTT
CASRIYEGGGTEAFF
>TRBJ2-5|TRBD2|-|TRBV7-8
TGTGCCAGCAGCTTCCAGCGGGGGACTCAAGAGACCCAGTACTTC
CASSFQRGTQETQYF
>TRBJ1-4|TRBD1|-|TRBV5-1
TGCGCCAGCAGCACTCGGACAGGGGAGGGTGAAAAACTGTTTTTT
CASSTRTGEGEKLFF
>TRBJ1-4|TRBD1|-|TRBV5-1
TGCGCCAGCAGCTTGGAAGGGGGCTATGAAAAACTGTTTTTT
CASSLEGGYEKLFF
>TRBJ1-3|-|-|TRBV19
TGTGCCAGTAGTATAGTCGCTAGTTCTGGAAACACCATATATTTT
CASSIVASSGNTIYF
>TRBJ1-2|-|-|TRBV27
TGTGCCAGCAGTCCTCAGGGTTATGGCTACACCTTC
CASSPQGYGYTF
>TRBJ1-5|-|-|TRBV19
TGTGCCAGTATTAATTTTGGGGAGAATCAGCCCCAGCATTTT
CASINFGENQPQHF
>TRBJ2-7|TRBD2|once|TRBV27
TGTGCCAGCAGTTCCCCGGGACTAAGCTCCTACGAGCAGTACTTC
CASSSPGLSSYEQYF
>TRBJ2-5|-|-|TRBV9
TGTGCCAGCAGCGTATCGGTGGTGGAGACCCAGTACTTC
CASSVSVVETQYF
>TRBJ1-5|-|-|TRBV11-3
TGTGCCAGCAGCTTAGGTAGAGCCCAGCCCCAGCATTTT
CASSLGRAQPQHF
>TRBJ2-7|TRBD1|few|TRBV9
TGTGCCAGCAGCGGGTCAGGGACAGGGACCCACGAGCAGTACTTC
CASSGSGTGTHEQYF
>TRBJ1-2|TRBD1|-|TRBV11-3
TGTGCCAGCAGCTCCCCCGGGACAGCGTATGGCTACACCTTC
CASSSPGTAYGYTF
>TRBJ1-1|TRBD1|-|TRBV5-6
TGTGCCAGCAGCCCCGACAGGGGGCGAGGGAACACTGAAGCTTTCTTT
CASSPDRGRGNTEAFF
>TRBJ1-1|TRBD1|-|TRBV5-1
TGCGCCAGCAGCTTTAGAGGGGGCAAAGCTGAAGCTTTCTTT
CASSFRGGKAEAFF
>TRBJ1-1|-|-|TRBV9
TGTGCCAGCAGCGACGCCACAGGGAACACTGAAGCTTTCTTT
CASSDATGNTEAFF
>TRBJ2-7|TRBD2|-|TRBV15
TGTGCCACCGACCGCTGGGAGGCGGGAGATTCCTACGAGCAGTACTTC
CATDRWEAGDSYEQYF
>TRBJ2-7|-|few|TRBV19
TGTGCCAGTAGTATTAGTGGCGAGCAGTACTTC
CASSISGEQYF
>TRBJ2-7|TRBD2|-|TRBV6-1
TGTGCCAGCAGCCGGGAGGGGGTCGGGACCTACGAGCAGTACTTC
CASSREGVGTYEQYF
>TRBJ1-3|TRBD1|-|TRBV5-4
TGTGCCAGCAGCCCTGGTTCAGGCAGGGGGCTGGAAGTATATTTT
CASSPGSGRGLEVYF
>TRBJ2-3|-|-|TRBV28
TGTGCCAGCAGTTTCTCGGTAACGGGAGTAGGTGATACGCAGTATTTT
CASSFSVTGVGDTQYF
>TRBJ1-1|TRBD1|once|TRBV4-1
TGCGCCAGCAGACCGACAGGGGCCAGGAGGAGCACTGAAGCTTTCTTT
CASRPTGARRSTEAFF
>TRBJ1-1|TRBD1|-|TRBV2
TGTGCCAGCAGAGACAGGGGCACTGAAGCTTTCTTT
CASRDRGTEAFF
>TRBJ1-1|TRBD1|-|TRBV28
TGTGCCAGCAGTTTACCTGACAGGGAAAAGGTGAACACTGAAGCTTTCTTT
CASSLPDREKVNTEAFF
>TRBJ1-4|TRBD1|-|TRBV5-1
TGCGCCAGCAGCTTGGGGGGGACAGGGGACGAAAAACTGTTTTTT
CASSLGGTGDEKLFF
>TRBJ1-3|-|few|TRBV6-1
TGTGCCAGCAGTCAACGACAGGGAAACACCATATATTTT
CASSQRQGNTIYF
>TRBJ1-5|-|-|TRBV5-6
TGTGCCAGCAGCTTGGGGTCGGTTCCCAATCAGCCCCAGCATTTT
CASSLGSVPNQPQHF
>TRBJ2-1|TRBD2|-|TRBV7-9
TGTGCCAGCAGCTTAGCACTAGCGGGATCCTACAATGAGCAGTTCTTC
CASSLALAGSYNEQFF
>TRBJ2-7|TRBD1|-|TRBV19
TGTGCCAGTAGAGGGACAGAAAGCTACGAGCAGTACTTC
CASRGTESYEQYF
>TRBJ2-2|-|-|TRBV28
TGTGCCAGCAGTCGTACTAGGGTAAGGGAGCTGTTTTTT
CASSRTRVRELFF
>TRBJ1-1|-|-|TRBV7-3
TGTGCCAGCAGCTTAACGGGGGGGGACACTGAAGCTTTCTTT
CASSLTGGDTEAFF
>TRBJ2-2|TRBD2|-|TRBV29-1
TGCAGCGTTGAGGGTAGCGGGGGAGTTAACACCGGGGAGCTGTTTTTT
CSVEGSGGVNTGELFF
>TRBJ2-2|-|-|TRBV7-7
TGTGCTAGCAGCTTGGGGGGATACACCGGGGAGCTGTTTTTT
CASSLGGYTGELFF
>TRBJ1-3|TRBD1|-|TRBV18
TGTGCCAGCTCAACACAAGGGGGACAGAGTCAAAACACCATATATTTT
CASSTQGGQSQNTIYF
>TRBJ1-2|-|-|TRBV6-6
TGTGCCAGCAGTTACTCGACAGGCCATGGCTACACCTTC
CASSYSTGHGYTF
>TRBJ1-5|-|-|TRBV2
TGTGCCAGCAGTGAACCTAGGTTCAAGGAATGGCCCCAGCATTTT
CASSEPRFKEWPQHF
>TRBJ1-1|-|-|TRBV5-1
TGCGCCAGCAAAATACAGTGGGAGATCAACACTGAAGCTTTCTTT
CASKIQWEINTEAFF
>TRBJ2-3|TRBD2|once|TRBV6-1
TGTGCCAGCAGTGAACTAGCGGGAGGCGCAGATACGCAGTATTTT
CASSELAGGADTQYF
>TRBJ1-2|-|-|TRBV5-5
TGTGCCAGCAGCCGTTCCGGGGGCTATGGCTACACCTTC
CASSRSGGYGYTF
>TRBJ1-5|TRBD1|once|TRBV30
TGTGCCTCACGGACAGGGTCGTATAGCAATCAGCCCCAGCATTTT
CASRTGSYSNQPQHF